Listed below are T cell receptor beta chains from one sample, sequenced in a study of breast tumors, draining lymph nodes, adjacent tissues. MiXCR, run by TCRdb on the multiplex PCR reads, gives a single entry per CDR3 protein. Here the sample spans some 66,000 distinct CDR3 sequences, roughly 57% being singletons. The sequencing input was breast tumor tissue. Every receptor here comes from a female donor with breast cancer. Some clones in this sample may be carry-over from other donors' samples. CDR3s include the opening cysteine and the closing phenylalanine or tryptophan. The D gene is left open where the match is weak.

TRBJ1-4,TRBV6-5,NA,CASSLGRSNEKLFF
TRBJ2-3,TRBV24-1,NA,CATSGPETSTDTQYF
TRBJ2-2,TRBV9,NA,CASSVVALTGELFF
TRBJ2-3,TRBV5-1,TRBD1,CASSLWGSTGSTDTQYF
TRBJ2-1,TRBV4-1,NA,CASSQEVFNEQFF
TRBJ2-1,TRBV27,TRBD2,CASSLWGLAGEQFF
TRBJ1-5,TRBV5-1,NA,CASSSGVSNHPQHF
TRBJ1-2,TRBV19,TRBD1,CASSAGQGLFYGYTF
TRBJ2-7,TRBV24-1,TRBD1,CAASSPKTGGQSEQYF
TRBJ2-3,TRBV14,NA,CASSAALVEDTQYF
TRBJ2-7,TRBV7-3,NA,CASSSSAGISEQYF
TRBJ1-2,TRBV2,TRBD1,CASKAGTGSYGYTF
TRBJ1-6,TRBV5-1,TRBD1,CASSLPDRGNNSPLHF
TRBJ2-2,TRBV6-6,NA,CASSYLQDGSGNTGELFF
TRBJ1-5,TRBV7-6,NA,CASSLGLNQPQHF
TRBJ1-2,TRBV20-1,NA,CSASSPEGSKGYGYTF
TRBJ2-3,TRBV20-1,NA,CSAGLGGADTQYF
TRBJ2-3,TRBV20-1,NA,CSARGSGSDTQYF
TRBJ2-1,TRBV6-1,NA,CASRRAPYNEQFF
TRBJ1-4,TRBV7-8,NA,CASSNSGEKLFF
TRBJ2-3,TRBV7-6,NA,CASSLVQVPDTQYF
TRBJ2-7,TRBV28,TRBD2,CASSRGTSGPYEQYF
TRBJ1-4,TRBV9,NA,CASSVGSGNEKLFF
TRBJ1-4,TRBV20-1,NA,CSARGSVRATEKLFF
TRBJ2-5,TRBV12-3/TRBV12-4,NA,CASSLGQGGEETQYF
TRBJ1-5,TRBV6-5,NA,CASSYTGMRNQPQHF
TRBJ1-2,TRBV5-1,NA,CASSLESQADGYTF
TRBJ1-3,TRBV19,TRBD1,CASNTDRGLVNTIYF
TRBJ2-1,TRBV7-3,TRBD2,CASRATSGGFYNEQFF
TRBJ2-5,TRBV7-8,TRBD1,CASRLTGGQETQYF
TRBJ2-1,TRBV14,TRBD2,CASSQVSGRYNEQFF
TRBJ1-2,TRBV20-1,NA,CSANQGGNYGYTF
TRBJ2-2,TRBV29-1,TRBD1,CSVDSTGGPGELFF
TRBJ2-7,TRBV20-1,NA,CSASDSTYEQYF
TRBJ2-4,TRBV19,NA,CASSISSGSQNIQYF
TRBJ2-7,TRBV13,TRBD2,CASSLTSGNIYEQYF
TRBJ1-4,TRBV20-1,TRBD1,CSARQGGDKLFF
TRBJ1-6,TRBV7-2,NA,CASSLSLGGAGVNSPLHF
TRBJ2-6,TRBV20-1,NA,CSAFPGTAGAGANVLTF
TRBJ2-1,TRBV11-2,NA,CASNTRPGDSYNEQFF
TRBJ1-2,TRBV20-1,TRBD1,CSARESGGNSGYTF
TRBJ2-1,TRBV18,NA,CASSPGDSGLYNEQFF
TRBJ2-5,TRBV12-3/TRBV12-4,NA,CASSPWGSPQETQYF
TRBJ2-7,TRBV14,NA,CASSQGGRSASYEQYF